The entry below describes one T cell receptor (beta chain). As yet, its antigen is unknown. These data come from a study of siplizumab effects on memory and regulatory T cells. Study-wide findings and caveats: Mappable alloreactive CD4+ clones came from Treg cells 60% to 80% of the time on average with siplizumab, against around 25% in controls.

Repertoires were generated with immunoSEQ multiplex PCR, while TCRdb's copy carries only in-frame clones and drops some. The table includes roughly 9,200 clones, approximately 70% detected once. The ends lost 0 bases at V and 6 bases at J; junction bases unmatched: 6. Germline V gene data show CDR1 as SGHRS and CDR2 as YFSETQ. The CDR3 is 14 amino acids. Investigators obtained sequences from unstimulated naive, memory, effector memory and TEMRA subsets in a few donor pairs. V is TRBV5-1 and J is TRBJ2-7; 7 nucleotides align to TRBD2. This TCR was sampled from a human donor in good health. The material sequenced was effector memory CD8+ T cells sorted from blood. Documented subset: unstimulated CD8+ effector memory T cells. The CDR3 sequence is CASSLEGREPEQYF. CDR3 DNA sequence: TGCGCCAGCAGCTTGGAAGGGAGGGAGCCCGAGCAGTACTTC. Using reference TRBV5-1 and TRBJ2-7 for the parts outside the CDR3, the full variable domain is KAGVTQTPRYLIKTRGQQVTLSCSPISGHRSVSWYQQTPGQGLQFLFEYFSETQRNKGNFPGRFSGRQFSNSRSEMNVSTLELGDSALYLCASSLEGREPEQYFGPGTRLTVT.